This T cell receptor beta chain was found in a study of cytomegalovirus exposure and HLA in healthy donors. Study outcomes and limitations: With DRB1 most and HLA-C fewest, TCR association rates differed between HLA loci in a later analysis.

As concerns this clone: Antigen: not known.

In the PCR, 60 Vbeta and 13 Jbeta primers were used. Only in-frame clones appear in the TCRdb table, and some are missing; sequencing was by immunoSEQ multiplex PCR. In the table there are roughly 110,000 clones, 74% of which are singletons. Sequences were obtained from PBMCs. The origin of this receptor is a woman in her 40s in good health and CMV-seropositive.

The CDR3 is CAWRDLAGGQVEQFF. The CDR3 nucleotides are TGTGCCTGGAGAGATTTAGCGGGGGGGCAAGTTGAGCAGTTCTTC. The chain has TRBV30 and TRBJ2-1, with 11 bases aligning to TRBD2. CDR3 size: 15 residues. Germline V lookup: CDR1 GTSNPN, CDR2 SVGIG (reference sequence). V shed 3 bases and J 9 bases; nucleotides not matched to a gene: 10.